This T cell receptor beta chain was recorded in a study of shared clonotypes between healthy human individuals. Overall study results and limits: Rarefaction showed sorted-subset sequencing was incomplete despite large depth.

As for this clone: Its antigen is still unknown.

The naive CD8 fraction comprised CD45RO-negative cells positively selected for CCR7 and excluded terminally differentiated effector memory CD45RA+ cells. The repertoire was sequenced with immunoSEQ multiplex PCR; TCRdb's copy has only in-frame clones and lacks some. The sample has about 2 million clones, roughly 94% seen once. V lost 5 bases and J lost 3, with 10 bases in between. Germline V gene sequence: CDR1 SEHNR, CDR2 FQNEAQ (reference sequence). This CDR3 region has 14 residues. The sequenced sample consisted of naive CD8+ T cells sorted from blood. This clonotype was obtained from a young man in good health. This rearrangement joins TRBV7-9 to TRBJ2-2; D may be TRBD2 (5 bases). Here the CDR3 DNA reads TGTGCCAGCAGCCAGTCCGGGGACACCGGGGAGCTGTTTTTT. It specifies CASSQSGDTGELFF.